These 3 T cell receptor beta chains were all obtained from the same sample, sequenced in a study of regulatory T cells in long-lasting Graves disease. Libraries of TCR beta came from iRepertoire HTBI primers plus Arm-PCR of CDR3 regions. One entry per CDR3 protein, called by TCRdb with MiXCR from the multiplex PCR reads. This sample has hundreds of thousands of distinct CDR3 sequences, with around 30% found just once. Indicated time point: persistent/refractory GD, antithyroid drugs over 5 years with positive TRAb. Researchers made the TCR library from RNA that was extracted from PBMCs. Sequencing used peripheral blood mononuclear cells (PBMCs), obtained when the disease was refractory, from a patient treated with antithyroid drugs. The receptors were sampled from a female donor with Graves disease.

The rearrangement uses TRBV28 and TRBJ1-1; D gene uncertain. V dropped 8 bases and J dropped 0 bases, with 16 bases sitting between them. Germline V gene sequence: CDR1 MDHEN, CDR2 SYDVKM. This CDR3 is 15 amino acids long. The chain's CDR3 is CASPKRVGMNTEAFF. CDR3 bases: TGTGCCAGCCCCAAGAGGGTGGGGATGAACACTGAAGCTTTCTTT.

The V call is TRBV12-3 or TRBV12-4, the J call TRBJ2-2, with TRBD2 identical over 10 bases. V lost 6 bases, J lost 5 bases, and 9 bases stayed unmatched. The CDR3 has 16 residues. The CDR3 reads CASSPIAGGWTGELFF. The CDR3 coding sequence is TGTGCCAGCAGCCCAATAGCGGGAGGATGGACCGGGGAGCTGTTTTTT.

This clonotype was seen many times. The J gene is TRBJ1-2, the V gene TRBV19; no definite D call. The V gene lost 3 bases and the J gene lost 0 bases, with 8 bases spanning the gap. This CDR3 comprises 14 residues. CDR1 and CDR2 (germline): LNHDA, SQIVND (reference sequence). CDR3 sequence (DNA): TGTGCCAGTAGTATCGGACGGGCTAACTATGGCTACACCTTC. Its translation: CASSIGRANYGYTF. The whole variable domain, filled in from reference TRBV19 and TRBJ1-2, reads DGGITQSPKYLFRKEGQNVTLSCEQNLNHDAMYWYRQDPGQGLRLIYYSQIVNDFQKGDIAEGYSVSREKKESFPLTVTSAQKNPTAFYLCASSIGRANYGYTFGSGTRLTVV.